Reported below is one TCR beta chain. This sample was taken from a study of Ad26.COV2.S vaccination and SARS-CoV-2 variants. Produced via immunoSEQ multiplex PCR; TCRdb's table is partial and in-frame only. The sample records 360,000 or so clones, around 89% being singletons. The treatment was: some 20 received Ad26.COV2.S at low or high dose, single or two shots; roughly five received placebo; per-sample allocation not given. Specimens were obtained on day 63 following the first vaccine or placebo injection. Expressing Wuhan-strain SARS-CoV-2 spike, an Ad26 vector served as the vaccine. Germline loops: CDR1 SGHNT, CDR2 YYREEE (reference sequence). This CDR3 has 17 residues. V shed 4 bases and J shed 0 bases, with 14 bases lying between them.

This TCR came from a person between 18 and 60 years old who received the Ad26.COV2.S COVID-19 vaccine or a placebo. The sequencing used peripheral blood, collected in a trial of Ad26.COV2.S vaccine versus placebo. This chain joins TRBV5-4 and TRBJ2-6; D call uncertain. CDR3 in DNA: TGTGCCAGCAGCCCCTCGGGCAGAATCTCTGGGGCCAACGTCCTGACTTTC. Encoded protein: CASSPSGRISGANVLTF.